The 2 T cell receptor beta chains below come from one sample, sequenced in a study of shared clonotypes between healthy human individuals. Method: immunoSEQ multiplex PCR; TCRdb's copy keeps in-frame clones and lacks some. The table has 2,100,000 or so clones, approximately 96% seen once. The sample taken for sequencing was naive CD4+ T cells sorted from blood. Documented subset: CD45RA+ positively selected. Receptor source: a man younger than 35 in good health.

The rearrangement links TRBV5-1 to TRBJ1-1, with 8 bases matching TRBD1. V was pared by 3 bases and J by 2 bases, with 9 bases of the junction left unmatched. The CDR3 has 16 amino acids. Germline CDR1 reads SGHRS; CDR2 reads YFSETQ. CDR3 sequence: CASSSTGAGDNTEAFF. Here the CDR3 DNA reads TGCGCCAGCAGCTCGACAGGGGCGGGTGATAACACTGAAGCTTTCTTT.

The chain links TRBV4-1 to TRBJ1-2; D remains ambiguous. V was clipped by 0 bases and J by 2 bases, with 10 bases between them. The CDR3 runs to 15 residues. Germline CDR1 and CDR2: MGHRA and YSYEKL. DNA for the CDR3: TGCGCCAGCAGCCAAGAGTATGCCCCCAACTATGGCTACACCTTC. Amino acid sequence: CASSQEYAPNYGYTF.